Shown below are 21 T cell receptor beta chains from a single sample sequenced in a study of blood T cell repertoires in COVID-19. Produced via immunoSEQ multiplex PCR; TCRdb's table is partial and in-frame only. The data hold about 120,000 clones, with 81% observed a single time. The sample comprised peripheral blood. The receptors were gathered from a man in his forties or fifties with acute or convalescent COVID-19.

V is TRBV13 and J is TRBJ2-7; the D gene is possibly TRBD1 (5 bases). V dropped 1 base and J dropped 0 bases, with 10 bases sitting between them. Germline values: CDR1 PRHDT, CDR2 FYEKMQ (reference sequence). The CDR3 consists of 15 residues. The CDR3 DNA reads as TGTGCCAGCAGCTTAGTCAGGGTATCCTCCTACGAGCAGTACTTC. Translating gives CASSLVRVSSYEQYF.

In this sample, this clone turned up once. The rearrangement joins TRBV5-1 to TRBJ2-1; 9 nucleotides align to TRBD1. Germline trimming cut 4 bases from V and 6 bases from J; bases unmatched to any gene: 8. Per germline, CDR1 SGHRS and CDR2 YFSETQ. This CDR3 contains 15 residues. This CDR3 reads CASSPSTTGGNEQFF. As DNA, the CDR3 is TGCGCCAGCAGCCCGTCCACGACAGGGGGCAATGAGCAGTTCTTC.

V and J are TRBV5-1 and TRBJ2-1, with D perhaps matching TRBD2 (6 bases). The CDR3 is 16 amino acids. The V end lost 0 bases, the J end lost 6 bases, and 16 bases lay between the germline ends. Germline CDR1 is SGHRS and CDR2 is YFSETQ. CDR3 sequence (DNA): TGCGCCAGCAGCTTGGACGGGGGTAGTCTCCTCAATGAGCAGTTCTTC. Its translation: CASSLDGGSLLNEQFF.

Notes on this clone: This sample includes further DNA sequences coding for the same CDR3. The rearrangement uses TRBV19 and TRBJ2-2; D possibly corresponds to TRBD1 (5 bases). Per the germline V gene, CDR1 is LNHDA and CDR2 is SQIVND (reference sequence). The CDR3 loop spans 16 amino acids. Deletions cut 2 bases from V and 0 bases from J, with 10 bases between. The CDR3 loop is CASSILGAANTGELFF. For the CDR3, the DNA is TGTGCCAGTAGTATATTAGGGGCCGCGAACACCGGGGAGCTGTTTTTT.

For the CDR3, the DNA is TGTGCCAGCAGCCGCTTAAGGGGGCAAGAGACCCAGTACTTC. Protein sequence: CASSRLRGQETQYF. The chain is built from TRBV5-4 and TRBJ2-5; D is possibly TRBD1 (6 bases). The CDR3 runs to 14 residues. Germline CDR1 and CDR2: SGHNT and YYREEE (reference sequence). Trimming cost V 4 bases and J 2 bases, with 12 bases left between them.

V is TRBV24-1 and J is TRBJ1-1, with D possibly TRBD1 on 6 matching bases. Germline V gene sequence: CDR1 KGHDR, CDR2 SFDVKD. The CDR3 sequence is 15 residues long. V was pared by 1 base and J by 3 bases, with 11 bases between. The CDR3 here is CATSDLKAGDTEAFF. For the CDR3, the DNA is TGTGCCACCAGTGATTTAAAGGCAGGGGACACTGAAGCTTTCTTT.

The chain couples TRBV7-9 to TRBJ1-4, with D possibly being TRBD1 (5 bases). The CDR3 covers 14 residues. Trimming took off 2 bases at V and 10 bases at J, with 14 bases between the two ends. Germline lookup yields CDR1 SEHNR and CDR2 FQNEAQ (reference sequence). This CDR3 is CASSLTGLKGKLFF. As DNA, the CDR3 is TGTGCCAGCAGCTTAACAGGCCTCAAGGGAAAACTGTTTTTT.

The CDR3 DNA follows: TGTGCCAGCAGTTTATGGACAGGGGAAGGGGATTCACCCCTCCACTTT. It is translated as CASSLWTGEGDSPLHF. The chain employs TRBV28 and TRBJ1-6, with 8 bases identical to TRBD1. The germline CDR1 and CDR2 sequences are MDHEN and SYDVKM. Trimming at V came to 0 bases and at J to 8 bases, leaving 6 bases not matched to a gene. The CDR3 spans 16 residues. The variable domain in full, with the rest retrieved from reference TRBV28 and TRBJ1-6, is DVKVTQSSRYLVKRTGEKVFLECVQDMDHENMFWYRQDPGLGLRLIYFSYDVKMKEKGDIPEGYSVSREKKERFSLILESASTNQTSMYLCASSLWTGEGDSPLHFGNGTRLTVT.

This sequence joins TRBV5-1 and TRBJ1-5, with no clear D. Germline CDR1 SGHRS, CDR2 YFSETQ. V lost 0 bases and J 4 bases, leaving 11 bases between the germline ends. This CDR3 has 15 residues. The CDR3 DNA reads TGCGCCAGCAGCTTGGCGGCGGGTGGGAATCAGCCCCAGCATTTT. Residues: CASSLAAGGNQPQHF.

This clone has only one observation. Here the CDR3 DNA reads TGTGCCAGCAGTGAAAGAGAGACGGGGGGGCCCGGTGAGCAGTTCTTC. Translation: CASSERETGGPGEQFF. The chain is built from TRBV6-1 and TRBJ2-1; 8 nucleotides agree with TRBD2. J was trimmed by 9 bases and V by 2 bases; bases with no gene match: 12. CDR3 size: 16 residues. Germline V gives CDR1 MNHNS, CDR2 SASEGT.

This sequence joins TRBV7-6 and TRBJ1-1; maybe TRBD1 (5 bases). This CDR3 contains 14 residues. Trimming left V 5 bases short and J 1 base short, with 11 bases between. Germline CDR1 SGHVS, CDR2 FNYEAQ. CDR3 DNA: TGTGCCAGCAGCCGACTCCAGGGGAACACTGAAGCTTTCTTT. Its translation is CASSRLQGNTEAFF.

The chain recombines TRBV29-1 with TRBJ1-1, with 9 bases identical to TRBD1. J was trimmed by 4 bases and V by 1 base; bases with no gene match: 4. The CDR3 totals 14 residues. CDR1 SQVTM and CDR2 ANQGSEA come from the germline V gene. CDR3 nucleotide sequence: TGCAGCGTTGAAGGGACAGGGGCAGTCACTGAAGCTTTCTTT. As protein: CSVEGTGAVTEAFF.

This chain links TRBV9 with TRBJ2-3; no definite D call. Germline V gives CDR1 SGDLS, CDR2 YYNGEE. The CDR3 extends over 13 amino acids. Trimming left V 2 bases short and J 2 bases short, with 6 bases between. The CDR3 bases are TGTGCCAGCAGCGTTTCACTCACAGATACGCAGTATTTT. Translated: CASSVSLTDTQYF.

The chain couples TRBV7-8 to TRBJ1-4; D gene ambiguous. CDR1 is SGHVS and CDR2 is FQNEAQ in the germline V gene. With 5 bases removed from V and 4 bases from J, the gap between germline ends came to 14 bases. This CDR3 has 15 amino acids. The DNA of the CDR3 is TGTGCCAGCAGCCTGTCGACTTCGGGTAATGAAAAACTGTTTTTT. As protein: CASSLSTSGNEKLFF.

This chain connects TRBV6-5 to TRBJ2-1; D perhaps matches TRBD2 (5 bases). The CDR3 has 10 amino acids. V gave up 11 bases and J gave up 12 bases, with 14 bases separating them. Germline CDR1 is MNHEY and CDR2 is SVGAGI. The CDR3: CAESREGQFF. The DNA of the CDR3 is TGTGCCGAGTCGAGGGAAGGGCAGTTCTTC.

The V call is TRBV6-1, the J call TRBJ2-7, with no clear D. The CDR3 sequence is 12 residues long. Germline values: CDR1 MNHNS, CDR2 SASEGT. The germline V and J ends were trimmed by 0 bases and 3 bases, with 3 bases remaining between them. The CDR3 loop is CASSEASYEQYF. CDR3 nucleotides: TGTGCCAGCAGTGAAGCCAGCTACGAGCAGTACTTC.

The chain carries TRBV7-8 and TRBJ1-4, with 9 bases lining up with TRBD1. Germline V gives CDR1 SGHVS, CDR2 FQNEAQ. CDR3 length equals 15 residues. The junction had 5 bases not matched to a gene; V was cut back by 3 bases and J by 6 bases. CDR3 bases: TGTGCCAGCAGCTTTAACAGGGGGCGAGATGAAAAACTGTTTTTT. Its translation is CASSFNRGRDEKLFF.

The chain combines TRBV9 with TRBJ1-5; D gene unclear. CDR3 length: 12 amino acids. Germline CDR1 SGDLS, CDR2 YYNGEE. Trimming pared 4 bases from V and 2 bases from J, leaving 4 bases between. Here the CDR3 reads CASSRGNQPQHF. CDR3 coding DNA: TGTGCCAGCAGCCGGGGCAATCAGCCCCAGCATTTT. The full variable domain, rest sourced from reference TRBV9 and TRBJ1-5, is DSGVTQTPKHLITATGQRVTLRCSPRSGDLSVYWYQQSLDQGLQFLIQYYNGEERAKGNILERFSAQQFPDLHSELNLSSLELGDSALYFCASSRGNQPQHFGDGTRLSIL.

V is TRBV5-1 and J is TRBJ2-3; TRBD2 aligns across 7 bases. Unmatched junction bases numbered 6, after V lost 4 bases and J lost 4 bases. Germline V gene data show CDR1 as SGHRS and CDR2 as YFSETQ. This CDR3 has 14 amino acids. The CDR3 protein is CASSPSGGSDTQYF. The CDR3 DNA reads TGCGCCAGCAGCCCCTCCGGGGGGTCAGATACGCAGTATTTT. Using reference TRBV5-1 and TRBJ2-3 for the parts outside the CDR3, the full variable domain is KAGVTQTPRYLIKTRGQQVTLSCSPISGHRSVSWYQQTPGQGLQFLFEYFSETQRNKGNFPGRFSGRQFSNSRSEMNVSTLELGDSALYLCASSPSGGSDTQYFGPGTRLTVL.

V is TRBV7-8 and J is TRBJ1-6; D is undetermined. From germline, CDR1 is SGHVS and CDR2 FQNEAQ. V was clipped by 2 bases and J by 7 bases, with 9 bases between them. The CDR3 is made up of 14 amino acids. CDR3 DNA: TGTGCCAGCAGCTTACGGTATTTAAATTCACCCCTCCACTTT. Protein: CASSLRYLNSPLHF.

CDR3 DNA sequence: TGTGCCAGTAGTATAGATTGGCGTCAGGGGAACACTGAAGCTTTCTTT. Translation: CASSIDWRQGNTEAFF. This rearrangement joins TRBV19 to TRBJ1-1; D is possibly TRBD1 (5 bases). The V end lost 0 bases, the J end lost 1 base, and 12 bases lay between the germline ends. CDR1 and CDR2 (germline): LNHDA, SQIVND (reference sequence). The CDR3 is 16 residues long.